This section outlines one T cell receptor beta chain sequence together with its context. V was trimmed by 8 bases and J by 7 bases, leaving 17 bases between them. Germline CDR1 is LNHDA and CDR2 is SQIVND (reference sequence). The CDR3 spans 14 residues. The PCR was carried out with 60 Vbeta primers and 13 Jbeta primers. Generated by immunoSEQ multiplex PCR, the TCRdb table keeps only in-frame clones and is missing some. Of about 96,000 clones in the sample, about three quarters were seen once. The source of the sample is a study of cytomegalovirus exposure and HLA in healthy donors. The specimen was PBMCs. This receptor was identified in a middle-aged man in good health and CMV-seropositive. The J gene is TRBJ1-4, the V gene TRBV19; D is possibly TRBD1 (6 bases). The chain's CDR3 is CASRLGGSGEKLFF. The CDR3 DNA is TGTGCCAGTCGCCTAGGGGGATCTGGTGAAAAACTGTTTTTT.